This TCR beta chain was obtained from a study of cytomegalovirus exposure and HLA in healthy donors. PCR amplification relied on 60 Vbeta primers (plus 13 Jbeta primers). Method: immunoSEQ multiplex PCR; TCRdb's copy keeps in-frame clones and lacks some. The sample shows about 100,000 clones, more than 70% of them seen only once. This CDR3 contains 16 residues. This TCR was recovered from a male donor in good health and CMV-seropositive. V is TRBV21-1 and J is TRBJ1-5. TRBV21-1 constitutes a pseudogene. Sequenced sample: PBMCs. CDR3 sequence reads: CASSPEGFTTNQPQHF. In DNA form, the CDR3 reads TGTGCCAGCAGCCCCGAGGGCTTCACGACCAATCAGCCCCAGCATTTT.